The present entry profiles one T cell receptor beta chain with its context. The antigen remains undetermined. PCR involved 60 Vbeta and 13 Jbeta primers. Clones were read by immunoSEQ multiplex PCR, and TCRdb kept only the in-frame ones, dropping some. This sample has approximately 140,000 clones, with around 75% found just once. The CDR3 has 15 amino acids. CDR1 is MNHNS and CDR2 is SASEGT in the germline V gene. V was pared by 4 bases and J by 6 bases, with 6 bases of the junction left unmatched. These data are taken from a study of cytomegalovirus exposure and HLA in healthy donors. Study results and limitations: Investigators reported some 150 TCR beta chains as tied to cytomegalovirus.

This receptor was obtained from a female donor in good health and CMV-seronegative. Sequenced material: PBMCs. The V and J genes are TRBV6-1 and TRBJ2-2, with 9 bases that match TRBD2. In DNA form, the CDR3 reads TGTGCCAGCAGTGTATTAGCGGGGGAACCCGGGGAGCTGTTTTTT. Its protein product is CASSVLAGEPGELFF.